These 17 T cell receptor beta chains share one sample of origin, sequenced in a study of blood T cell repertoires in COVID-19. Only in-frame clones appear in the TCRdb table, and some are missing; sequencing was by immunoSEQ multiplex PCR. The sample lists 180,000 or so clones, 75% to 80% occurring once. Sequenced material: peripheral blood. The receptors shown here come from a woman between 45 and 65 years old with active or convalescent COVID-19.

This chain connects TRBV7-9 to TRBJ1-1, with TRBD1 identical over 8 bases. After removal of 5 bases from V and 4 bases from J, the junction contained 9 bases not matched to a gene. Germline V gene data show CDR1 as SEHNR and CDR2 as FQNEAQ (reference sequence). The CDR3 is 15 amino acids. CDR3 coding DNA: TGTGCCAGCAGCCCCCCGGGACAGGCCACCACTGAAGCTTTCTTT. Encoded protein: CASSPPGQATTEAFF.

V gene TRBV20-1 combines with J gene TRBJ2-4, with D possibly matching TRBD2 (7 bases). Germline V gene data show CDR1 as DFQATT and CDR2 as SNEGSKA (reference sequence). The CDR3 has 15 amino acids. V lost 3 bases and J lost 4, with 16 bases in between. The CDR3: CSASYPGGPKNIQYF. CDR3 sequence (DNA): TGCAGTGCTAGTTACCCGGGGGGCCCGAAAAACATTCAGTACTTC.

The chain combines TRBV30 with TRBJ1-2; D is unclear. V lost 2 bases to trimming and J lost 4 bases, with 14 bases between them. CDR1 and CDR2 (germline): GTSNPN, SVGIG (reference sequence). This CDR3 region has 14 residues. The CDR3 bases are TGTGCCTGGAGTATTGCCGCCCTAATCTATGGCTACACCTTC. Residues: CAWSIAALIYGYTF.

The rearrangement links TRBV3-1 (or the pseudogene TRBV3-2) to TRBJ1-5; D unresolved. This CDR3 region has 15 residues. Looked up from germline, CDR1 is LGHDT and CDR2 is YNNKEL (reference sequence). The V and J ends lost 0 bases and 1 base respectively, with 7 bases between them. CDR3 sequence reads: CASSQDVLSNQPQHF. CDR3 coding DNA: TGTGCCAGCAGCCAAGATGTCCTGAGCAATCAGCCCCAGCATTTT.

J is TRBJ2-3 and V is TRBV7-2, with D possibly being TRBD1 (6 bases). The CDR3 totals 14 residues. Germline lookup yields CDR1 SGHTA and CDR2 FQGNSA. V was shortened by 1 base and J by 4 bases, with 9 bases between the two germline ends. CDR3 DNA sequence: TGTGCCAGCAGCTTAGGACAGGAACCAGATACGCAGTATTTT. It yields the protein CASSLGQEPDTQYF.

This clone was seen only once. J is TRBJ2-1 and V is TRBV6-5; D may be TRBD1 (6 bases). With 9 bases removed from V and 5 bases from J, the gap between germline ends came to 14 bases. Germline loops: CDR1 MNHEY, CDR2 SVGAGI. CDR3 length: 13 amino acids. The CDR3 region has the DNA TGTGCCAGTCGCCGGACAGAAAACAATGAGCAGTTCTTC. Residues: CASRRTENNEQFF.

This chain uses TRBV3-1 (or the pseudogene TRBV3-2) with TRBJ2-3; 11 bases fit TRBD2. The CDR3 loop spans 16 amino acids. CDR1 and CDR2 (germline): LGHDT, YNNKEL (reference sequence). V lost 4 bases, J lost 2 bases, and 5 bases stayed unmatched. The CDR3 nucleotides are TGTGCCAGCAGCCTACGACTAGCGGGGCTCACAGATACGCAGTATTTT. Encoded protein: CASSLRLAGLTDTQYF.

The chain couples TRBV30 to TRBJ1-4; TRBD1 might be the D (5 bases). This CDR3 is built from 20 residues. V lost 2 bases to trimming and J lost 0 bases, with 25 bases between them. Germline V gene sequence: CDR1 GTSNPN, CDR2 SVGIG (reference sequence). For the CDR3, the DNA is TGTGCCTGGAGTTCCTCCTCTGGTTGGGGAGGGGCCTCAACTAATGAAAAACTGTTTTTT. The encoded protein is CAWSSSSGWGGASTNEKLFF.

This clone has more than one count but fewer than ten. J is TRBJ1-5 and V is TRBV2; TRBD1 aligns across 8 bases. Germline V gene lookup returns CDR1 SNHLY and CDR2 FYNNEI. The CDR3 covers 15 residues. J lost 9 bases, V lost 1 base, and 8 bases had no gene match. CDR3 residues: CASSEEVRGRGPQHF. The CDR3 DNA reads as TGTGCCAGCAGTGAAGAGGTCAGGGGGCGCGGGCCCCAGCATTTT.

Regarding this clone: One end of the junction varies from germline; a read error may be responsible. The chain carries TRBV12-3 or TRBV12-4 and TRBJ1-2; D gene uncertain. This CDR3 comprises 12 residues. The CDR3 DNA sequence: TGTGCCAGCAGTCCCCTCGGAGTTGTTTATGCCTTC. Encoded protein: CASSPLGVVYAF.

This clone was found once. The V gene is TRBV7-2, the J gene TRBJ2-2; 7 nucleotides align to TRBD1. This CDR3 comprises 15 residues. Trimming cost V 4 bases and J 1 base; bases outside gene matches: 3. The germline CDR1 and CDR2 sequences are SGHTA and FQGNSA. Here the CDR3 reads CASSSTGLNTGELFF. CDR3 nucleotides: TGTGCCAGCAGCTCGACAGGGTTGAACACCGGGGAGCTGTTTTTT. The variable domain in full, completed from reference TRBV7-2 and TRBJ2-2, reads GAGVSQSPSNKVTEKGKDVELRCDPISGHTALYWYRQSLGQGLEFLIYFQGNSAPDKSGLPSDRFSAERTGGSVSTLTIQRTQQEDSAVYLCASSSTGLNTGELFFGEGSRLTVL.

The rearrangement uses TRBV6-5 and TRBJ2-1; 7 bases line up with TRBD1. The CDR3 length is 16 residues. Trimming took 0 bases from V and 0 from J; bases not matched to a gene: 2. Germline lookup yields CDR1 MNHEY and CDR2 SVGAGI. CDR3 sequence reads: CASSYSRTGSYNEQFF. CDR3 in DNA: TGTGCCAGCAGTTACTCGAGGACAGGCTCCTACAATGAGCAGTTCTTC.

The chain recombines TRBV5-5 with TRBJ1-6; no firm D call. Germline values: CDR1 SGHKS, CDR2 YYEKEE (reference sequence). CDR3 length: 16 amino acids. The V and J ends lost 3 bases and 5 bases respectively, with 15 bases between them. The CDR3, as DNA: TGTGCCAGCAGCTGGTTCGTACAGCCAAATAATTCACCCCTCCACTTT. Its protein product is CASSWFVQPNNSPLHF.

This sequence joins TRBV27 and TRBJ2-7; TRBD2 matches at 9 bases. J lost 6 bases, V lost 4 bases, and 7 bases had no gene match. The germline V gene encodes CDR1 MNHEY and CDR2 SMNVEV (reference sequence). This CDR3 comprises 14 residues. CDR3 sequence reads: CASSSIAGVSEQYF. DNA of the CDR3: TGTGCCAGCAGTTCAATAGCGGGAGTTTCCGAGCAGTACTTC.

This clone was counted only a few times. V usage is TRBV9 and J usage is TRBJ2-7; a weak D match, TRBD1 (5 bases). The ends were cut back, 0 bases at V and 2 bases at J, with 9 bases in the middle. The CDR3 runs to 14 residues. Germline values: CDR1 SGDLS, CDR2 YYNGEE. For the CDR3, the DNA is TGTGCCAGCAGCGTAGGGGGCCCGACCTACGAGCAGTACTTC. Translated: CASSVGGPTYEQYF.

The rearrangement uses TRBV19 and TRBJ1-5; 7 positions match TRBD1. The CDR3 is made up of 15 amino acids. Germline CDR1 is LNHDA and CDR2 is SQIVND (reference sequence). Trimming removed 6 bases from V and 7 bases from J; junction bases left unmatched: 12. CDR3 loop: CASSSTGARNQPQHF. For the CDR3, the DNA is TGTGCCAGTAGCAGCACAGGGGCCAGGAACCAGCCCCAGCATTTT. The variable domain in full, with the rest retrieved from reference TRBV19 and TRBJ1-5, is DGGITQSPKYLFRKEGQNVTLSCEQNLNHDAMYWYRQDPGQGLRLIYYSQIVNDFQKGDIAEGYSVSREKKESFPLTVTSAQKNPTAFYLCASSSTGARNQPQHFGDGTRLSIL.

This chain links TRBV7-3 with TRBJ1-6; weak D call: TRBD1 (6 bases). Trimming stripped 5 bases from V and 7 bases from J, with 15 bases between. This CDR3 has 15 residues. Germline CDR1 reads SGHTA; CDR2 reads FQGTGA. The CDR3: CASSTSGRGNSPLHF. CDR3 DNA sequence: TGTGCCAGCAGCACAAGCGGCAGGGGCAATTCACCCCTCCACTTT. The whole variable domain, remainder taken from reference TRBV7-3 and TRBJ1-6, is GAGVSQTPSNKVTEKGKYVELRCDPISGHTALYWYRQSLGQGPEFLIYFQGTGAADDSGLPNDRFFAVRPEGSVSTLKIQRTERGDSAVYLCASSTSGRGNSPLHFGNGTRLTVT.